This passage covers 16 T cell receptor beta chains from one sample sequenced in a study of blood T cell repertoires in COVID-19. The data were produced by immunoSEQ multiplex PCR, yet TCRdb's version contains in-frame clones alone and is incomplete. The data hold 200,000 to 300,000 clones, with about 90% observed a single time. The sample consisted of peripheral blood. These receptors originate from a man younger than 35 with active or convalescent COVID-19.

The rearrangement joins TRBV28 to TRBJ2-7; 7 bases fit TRBD1. Per germline, CDR1 MDHEN and CDR2 SYDVKM. The V segment lost 6 bases and the J segment 0 bases; nucleotides outside the gene matches: 8. The CDR3 contains 15 residues. The CDR3 sequence: CASSSSGTASYEQYF. The CDR3 nucleotides read TGTGCCAGCAGCTCATCCGGGACAGCCTCCTACGAGCAGTACTTC. The full variable domain, completed using reference TRBV28 and TRBJ2-7, is DVKVTQSSRYLVKRTGEKVFLECVQDMDHENMFWYRQDPGLGLRLIYFSYDVKMKEKGDIPEGYSVSREKKERFSLILESASTNQTSMYLCASSSSGTASYEQYFGPGTRLTVT.

The chain employs TRBV12-3 or TRBV12-4 and TRBJ1-2, with a possible D match to TRBD1 (5 bases). The CDR3 covers 12 residues. With 5 bases removed from V and 12 bases from J, the gap between germline ends came to 16 bases. DNA of the CDR3: TGTGCCAGCAGTGTTAGCGGTCTGGGGGACACCTTC. Its protein is CASSVSGLGDTF.

V is TRBV5-6 and J is TRBJ1-6; a possible D gene is TRBD1 (5 bases). Germline V gene sequence: CDR1 SGHDT, CDR2 YYEEEE. Trimming removed 3 bases at V and 4 bases at J, with 14 bases between. This CDR3 is 16 amino acids long. CDR3 protein: CASSSTLGGYNSPLHF. The CDR3, as DNA: TGTGCCAGCAGCTCAACCTTGGGGGGATATAATTCACCCCTCCACTTT.

The rearrangement joins TRBV9 to TRBJ2-3, with no clear D. This CDR3 region has 15 residues. The germline V gene has CDR1 SGDLS and CDR2 YYNGEE. V lost 4 bases and J lost 2, with 14 bases in between. The chain's CDR3 is CASSFDSGFTDTQYF. CDR3 nucleotides: TGTGCCAGCAGCTTCGATTCCGGGTTCACAGATACGCAGTATTTT.

This clone was observed a handful of times. The chain joins TRBV29-1 to TRBJ1-1; TRBD1 might be the D (5 bases). Germline V gene lookup returns CDR1 SQVTM and CDR2 ANQGSEA. This CDR3 has 12 amino acids. The V end was cut by 7 bases, the J end by 7 bases, with 16 bases between. This CDR3 reads CSANAGRNEAFF. CDR3 nucleotide sequence: TGCAGCGCTAATGCAGGGCGGAATGAAGCTTTCTTT.

The chain links TRBV24-1 to TRBJ2-1; TRBD2 matches at 10 bases. The CDR3 has 16 residues. The V gene end was trimmed by 3 bases and the J gene end by 5 bases; junction bases not matched to a gene: 6. Germline V gene data show CDR1 as KGHDR and CDR2 as SFDVKD. CDR3 nucleotides: TGTGCCACCAGTGATCCACGGACTAGCGGAAACAATGAGCAGTTCTTC. This codes for CATSDPRTSGNNEQFF.

As DNA, the CDR3 is TGTGCCAGCAGCATTGGACTAGCCTACGAGCAGTACTTC. It is translated as CASSIGLAYEQYF. The chain links TRBV7-2 to TRBJ2-7; 7 bases map to TRBD2. This CDR3 is 13 amino acids long. Trimming cost V 5 bases and J 2 bases; bases outside gene matches: 3. Germline values: CDR1 SGHTA, CDR2 FQGNSA.

The chain uses TRBV28 and TRBJ2-2; 13 positions agree with TRBD2. The germline V gene encodes CDR1 MDHEN and CDR2 SYDVKM. The CDR3 is made up of 16 amino acids. Unmatched junction bases numbered 7, after V lost 6 bases and J lost 6 bases. DNA for the CDR3: TGTGCCAGCAGCCATACTAGCGGGAGGGGAGCCGGGGAGCTGTTTTTT. Protein: CASSHTSGRGAGELFF.

This clone was recorded only once. The chain has TRBV28 and TRBJ2-7; 7 nucleotides align to TRBD2. Looked up from germline, CDR1 is MDHEN and CDR2 is SYDVKM. J gave up 6 bases and V 2 bases, and 13 bases lay outside the gene matches. The CDR3 length is 16 residues. The CDR3 loop reads CASSLSAGREWGEQYF. The CDR3 DNA reads TGTGCCAGCAGTTTAAGCGCGGGGAGGGAATGGGGCGAGCAGTACTTC.

This chain connects TRBV12-3 or TRBV12-4 to TRBJ1-2; no definite D call. The V gene lost 6 bases and the J gene lost 7 bases, with 15 bases spanning the gap. The CDR3 is 13 amino acids. The chain's CDR3 is CASSLNGRGGYTF. CDR3 sequence (DNA): TGTGCCAGCAGCCTGAACGGGAGAGGTGGCTACACCTTC.

The rearrangement uses TRBV5-6 and TRBJ1-2; 8 positions agree with TRBD1. The germline gives CDR1 SGHDT, CDR2 YYEEEE. Unmatched junction bases numbered 9, after V lost 3 bases and J lost 8 bases. This CDR3 is 14 amino acids long. The DNA for the CDR3 is TGTGCCAGCAGCTACGCGGACAGGGTGGGAGGCTACACCTTC. It translates to CASSYADRVGGYTF.

The chain joins TRBV7-9 to TRBJ1-2; 10 bases match TRBD1. The CDR3 extends over 16 amino acids. V dropped 6 bases and J dropped 7; count of bases not matched to a gene: 14. Looked up from germline, CDR1 is SEHNR and CDR2 is FQNEAQ (reference sequence). CDR3 sequence: CASRNYPGQGFGGYTF. CDR3 coding DNA: TGTGCCAGCAGAAACTATCCGGGACAGGGGTTCGGTGGCTACACCTTC.

V gene TRBV25-1 combines with J gene TRBJ2-1, with 7 bases matching TRBD2. Per the germline V gene, CDR1 is MGHDK and CDR2 is SYGVNS. The CDR3 covers 12 residues. V was pared by 6 bases and J by 12 bases, with 8 bases of the junction left unmatched. This CDR3 is CASSGGTSRQFF. The CDR3 coding sequence is TGTGCCAGCAGCGGGGGGACTTCCCGGCAGTTCTTC.

The genes are TRBV7-2 and TRBJ2-7; TRBD1 matches at 10 bases. Germline assignment: CDR1 SGHTA and CDR2 FQGNSA. Germline trimming cut 4 bases from V and 9 bases from J; bases unmatched to any gene: 9. The CDR3 sequence is 14 residues long. The CDR3 reads CASSSSGTGVRQYF. The CDR3 bases are TGTGCCAGCAGCTCCTCCGGGACAGGGGTTCGGCAGTACTTC.

This clone showed up just once. The rearrangement uses TRBV3-1 (or the pseudogene TRBV3-2) and TRBJ2-1; perhaps TRBD1 as D (6 bases). This CDR3 region has 17 residues. V dropped 5 bases and J dropped 2 bases, with 19 bases sitting between them. CDR1 is LGHDT, CDR2 YNNKEL, per germline (reference sequence). CDR3 in DNA: TGTGCCAGCAGCGCACCCAAGGGACATAAAGCCTACAATGAGCAGTTCTTC. Its protein is CASSAPKGHKAYNEQFF.

Here the CDR3 DNA reads TGTGCCAGCAGCTTTTCTGGAGGTGAGACCCAGTACTTC. This sequence encodes CASSFSGGETQYF. J is TRBJ2-5 and V is TRBV5-6, with a weak D call TRBD2 (5 bases). Trimming stripped 2 bases from V and 5 bases from J, with 10 bases between. The germline CDR1 and CDR2 sequences are SGHDT and YYEEEE. The CDR3 is made up of 13 amino acids.